Following are 11 T cell receptor beta chains from one sample sequenced in a study of metastatic and nonmetastatic thyroid tumors. There were no patients who had received any treatment before thyroid surgery. TCRdb called clones again from the PCR reads with MiXCR. Counted here are about 30,000 clones, approximately 16% occurring once; the ten biggest clones make up around 4%. What was sequenced was blood. The origin of the receptors is a female donor with papillary thyroid cancer or a benign thyroid nodule (not recorded which). Some clones in this sample may be carry-over from other donors' samples.

This clone has a handful of counts. A much larger clone lies one base from this, so it may be a read error. The V and J genes are TRBV28 and TRBJ2-1, with TRBD1 matching over 7 bases. There are 14 residues in the CDR3. Germline V lookup: CDR1 MDHEN, CDR2 SYDVKM. The CDR3 spells CASSPTGNYNEHFF. The CDR3 region has the DNA TGTGCCAGCAGCCCGACAGGGAACTACAATGAGCATTTCTTC. The full variable domain, rest sourced from reference TRBV28 and TRBJ2-1, is DVKVTQSSRYLVKRTGEKVFLECVQDMDHENMFWYRQDPGLGLRLIYFSYDVKMKEKGDIPEGYSVSREKKERFSLILESASTNQTSMYLCASSPTGNYNEHFFGPGTRLTVL.

In this sample, this clone turned up many times. The chain employs TRBV19 and TRBJ2-7, with D perhaps matching TRBD2 (6 bases). The CDR3 has 15 residues. Germline-derived CDR1 and CDR2 are LNHDA and SQIVND (reference sequence). Trimming removed 2 bases from V and 5 bases from J, with 16 bases in between. The CDR3 DNA reads as TGTGCCAGTAGTATACTAGGCGGGATGGAAAACGAGCAGTACTTC. Encoded protein: CASSILGGMENEQYF.

This clone came up a few times. A read error may produce the germline difference seen at one junction end. The rearrangement uses TRBV24-1 and TRBJ2-7; maybe TRBD1 (6 bases). The CDR3 is 15 amino acids. Per germline, CDR1 KGHDR and CDR2 SFDVKD. CDR3: CATSDSRTATYEQHF. The CDR3 region has the DNA TGTGCCACCAGTGATTCACGGACAGCCACCTACGAGCAGCACTTC.

This clone was picked up many times. This chain joins TRBV18 and TRBJ2-2, with a possible D match to TRBD2 (5 bases). Germline values: CDR1 KGHSH, CDR2 LQKENI. The CDR3 contains 14 residues. With 3 bases removed from V and 7 bases from J, the gap between germline ends came to 12 bases. Written as DNA, the CDR3 is TGTGCCAGCTCACCCCCCAGGAGGAGCGGGGAGCTGTTTTTT. Translated: CASSPPRRSGELFF.

This clone is labeled medium-sized. The rearrangement joins TRBV20-1 to TRBJ2-2; 8 bases align to TRBD2. Per the germline V gene, CDR1 is DFQATT and CDR2 is SNEGSKA (reference sequence). CDR3 length equals 14 residues. V lost 3 bases, J lost 5 bases, and 5 bases stayed unmatched. The CDR3 DNA reads as TGCAGTGCTAGCCTGTCGGGAGGGACCGGGGAGCTGTTTTTT. The encoded protein is CSASLSGGTGELFF.

The chain carries TRBV20-1 and TRBJ2-7; perhaps TRBD2 as D (5 bases). V lost 6 bases, J lost 4 bases, and 16 bases lay in between. Germline CDR1 DFQATT, CDR2 SNEGSKA (reference sequence). This CDR3 contains 13 residues. The CDR3: CSAKRAARYEQYF. The CDR3 nucleotides are TGCAGTGCCAAGAGGGCCGCAAGGTACGAGCAGTACTTC.

In its sample, this clone was seen a few times. This chain joins TRBV27 and TRBJ1-6; D call uncertain. The V gene's germline CDR1 is MNHEY and CDR2 SMNVEV (reference sequence). This CDR3 has 12 residues. Trimming removed 4 bases at V and 14 bases at J, with 12 bases between. The CDR3 bases are TGTGCCAGCAGTTCCCTTAATTCGACCCTCCACTTT. This codes for CASSSLNSTLHF.

In this sample, this clone turned up many times. The chain couples TRBV2 to TRBJ1-5; the D is unclear. This CDR3 has 13 amino acids. Germline CDR1 SNHLY, CDR2 FYNNEI. V was shortened by 3 bases and J by 6 bases, with 9 bases between the two germline ends. CDR3: CASSEEQTQPQHF. The CDR3 region has the DNA TGTGCCAGCAGTGAGGAACAGACTCAGCCCCAGCATTTT.

This clone has only a few counts. The chain links TRBV7-8 to TRBJ2-2; D is uncertain. Germline V gives CDR1 SGHVS, CDR2 FQNEAQ. CDR3 length: 12 residues. In DNA form, the CDR3 reads TGTGTATTAGGACCAACTCCCGGGGAGCTGTTTTTT. This translates into CVLGPTPGELFF.

This clone was detected many times. The chain links TRBV11-2 to TRBJ2-5; 7 bases match TRBD1. Trimming cost V 4 bases and J 3 bases; bases outside gene matches: 5. Germline values: CDR1 SGHAT, CDR2 FQNNGV. This CDR3 region has 14 residues. The CDR3 reads CASSSVGGKETQYF. The CDR3, as DNA: TGTGCCAGCAGCTCCGTAGGGGGCAAAGAGACCCAGTACTTC.

In its sample, this clone was seen many times. A much larger clone is a single base away; this may be a read error. Distinct nucleotide sequences in the sample also encode this CDR3. The genes are TRBV20-1 and TRBJ2-3; D perhaps matches TRBD2 (5 bases). The CDR3 totals 14 residues. The germline V and J ends were trimmed by 5 bases and 1 base, with 13 bases remaining between them. Germline V CDR1 and CDR2: DFQATT, SNEGSKA (reference sequence). CDR3 residues: CSAPFEGGTDTQYF. Here the CDR3 DNA reads TGCAGTGCTCCATTCGAGGGAGGCACAGATACGCAGTATTTT.